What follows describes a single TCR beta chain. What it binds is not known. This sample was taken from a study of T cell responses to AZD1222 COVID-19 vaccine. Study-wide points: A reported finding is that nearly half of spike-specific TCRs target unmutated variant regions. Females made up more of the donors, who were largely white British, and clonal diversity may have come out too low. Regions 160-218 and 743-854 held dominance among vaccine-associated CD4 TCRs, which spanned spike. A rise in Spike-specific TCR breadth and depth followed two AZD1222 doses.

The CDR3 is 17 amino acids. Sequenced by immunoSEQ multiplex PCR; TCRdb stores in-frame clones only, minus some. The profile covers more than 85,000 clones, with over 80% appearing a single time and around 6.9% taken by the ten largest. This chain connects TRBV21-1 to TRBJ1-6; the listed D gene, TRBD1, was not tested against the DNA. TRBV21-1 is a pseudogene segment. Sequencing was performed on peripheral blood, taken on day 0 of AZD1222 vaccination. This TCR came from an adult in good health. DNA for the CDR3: TGTGCCAGCAGCAAAAGTGGGGCGGGACAGTGGAATTCACCCCTCCACTTT. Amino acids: CASSKSGAGQWNSPLHF.